This TCR beta chain was observed in a study of shared clonotypes between healthy human individuals. Study-level information: Aged between 18 and 49, the donors were two women and three men.

Unsorted PBMC DNA underwent sequencing on ten immunoSEQ deep assay plates. Per the study methods: ImmunoSEQ only sent back junction sequences with no quality scores, so filtering was done differently. Profiling relied on immunoSEQ multiplex PCR, and the TCRdb table lists in-frame clones only, not all of them. That table supplies the V and J calls and clone size; D and trimming were determined from the DNA. Among hundreds of thousands of clones listed, 76% were seen once. Germline-derived CDR1 and CDR2 are KGHSH and LQKENI. The V and J ends lost 3 bases and 8 bases respectively, with 11 bases between them. There are 13 residues in the CDR3.

The receptor was derived from a woman between 40 and 55 years old in good health. Some clones in this sample may be carry-over from other donors' samples. The chain combines TRBV18 with TRBJ2-1; D uncertain. The sample consisted of PBMCs. This CDR3 is CASSPWTDHEQFF. CDR3 nucleotides: TGTGCCAGCTCACCCTGGACCGACCATGAGCAGTTCTTC.